Each of the 18 T cell receptor beta chains below was sequenced from the same sample in a study of CD8+ T cells in alopecia areata. Following extraction, RNA underwent reverse transcription to cDNA, which served as the sequencing template. The method was immunoSEQ multiplex PCR; TCRdb's version includes in-frame clones alone and lacks a portion of them. The sample has under 65,000 clones, 44% seen once; the top ten hold roughly 51%. Specimen: NKG2D-low CD8+ T cells sorted from blood. The receptors here all came from a human donor with alopecia areata.

The V call is TRBV5-1, the J call TRBJ2-7, with unresolved D. Trimming left V 2 bases short and J 6 bases short, with 9 bases between. Germline CDR1 is SGHRS and CDR2 is YFSETQ. The CDR3 loop spans 12 amino acids. CDR3 residues: CASSFGRSEQYF. The CDR3 DNA sequence: TGCGCCAGCAGCTTTGGCAGGAGCGAGCAGTACTTC.

V is TRBV9 and J is TRBJ2-7; 7 nucleotides align to TRBD1. This CDR3 has 18 amino acids. Germline assignment: CDR1 SGDLS and CDR2 YYNGEE. Trimming took 4 bases from V and 3 from J; bases not matched to a gene: 19. The CDR3 sequence is CASSHPRQGPTTLYEQYF. The DNA for the CDR3 is TGTGCCAGCAGCCACCCCCGACAGGGACCGACTACCCTCTACGAGCAGTACTTC.

V and J are TRBV30 and TRBJ1-5; D gene uncertain. V was clipped by 3 bases and J by 0 bases, with 12 bases between them. The CDR3 consists of 15 residues. Germline CDR1 is GTSNPN and CDR2 is SVGIG (reference sequence). This CDR3 is CAWSRKAYSNQPQHF. The CDR3 DNA reads TGTGCCTGGAGCCGAAAAGCTTATAGCAATCAGCCCCAGCATTTT.

This clone was counted only a few times. V and J are TRBV5-1 and TRBJ1-5, with D possibly being TRBD1 (5 bases). CDR1 and CDR2 from the germline V gene are SGHRS and YFSETQ. Trimming left V 3 bases short and J 7 bases short, with 11 bases between. The CDR3 runs to 13 residues. The CDR3 region is CASSSTGGQPQHF. CDR3 bases: TGCGCCAGCAGCTCCACTGGGGGACAGCCCCAGCATTTT.

A few counts support this clone. The V gene is TRBV29-1, the J gene TRBJ2-3; 15 bases are shared with TRBD2. Germline CDR1 SQVTM, CDR2 ANQGSEA. Trimming at V came to 4 bases and at J to 1 base, leaving 6 bases not matched to a gene. The CDR3 spans 17 residues. The CDR3 spells CSVVGTSGGRRTDTQYF. The CDR3 DNA reads TGCAGCGTTGTTGGGACTAGCGGGGGGAGGCGCACAGATACGCAGTATTTT.

This sequence joins TRBV9 and TRBJ2-7; no definite D call. The V end was cut by 2 bases, the J end by 6 bases, with 12 bases between. There are 13 residues in the CDR3. Looked up from germline, CDR1 is SGDLS and CDR2 is YYNGEE. The CDR3 protein is CASSVTSSGEQYF. As DNA, the CDR3 is TGTGCCAGCAGCGTGACCAGTTCGGGCGAGCAGTACTTC.

This clone was detected once. The chain employs TRBV4-1 and TRBJ2-2; the match to TRBD2 covers 10 bases. Germline values: CDR1 MGHRA, CDR2 YSYEKL. This CDR3 has 17 residues. The V gene end was trimmed by 1 base and the J gene end by 1 base; junction bases not matched to a gene: 3. This CDR3 is CASSQGRLAGNTGELFF. The CDR3 region has the DNA TGCGCCAGCAGCCAAGGCCGACTAGCGGGGAACACCGGGGAGCTGTTTTTT.

This clone was recorded many times. The rearrangement links TRBV7-9 to TRBJ2-7; D is perhaps TRBD2 (5 bases). CDR1 is SEHNR and CDR2 is FQNEAQ in the germline V gene (reference sequence). With 10 bases removed from V and 6 bases from J, the gap between germline ends came to 13 bases. This CDR3 contains 11 residues. Here the CDR3 DNA reads TGTGCCACTACGAAAGGAGGCGAGCAGTACTTC. Its protein product is CATTKGGEQYF. Based on the CDR3 plus reference TRBV7-9 and TRBJ2-7, the full variable domain is DTGVSQNPRHKITKRGQNVTFRCDPISEHNRLYWYRQTLGQGPEFLTYFQNEAQLEKSRLLSDRFSAERPKGSFSTLEIQRTEQGDSAMYLCATTKGGEQYFGPGTRLTVT.

This clone was detected only once. The CDR3 DNA reads TGTGCCTGGAGTGTAATCGGGGCTAGTGAGCAGTTCTTC. It encodes CAWSVIGASEQFF. The chain links TRBV30 to TRBJ2-1; D is perhaps TRBD1 or TRBD2 (5 bases each). This CDR3 is built from 13 residues. The ends were cut back, 0 bases at V and 9 bases at J, with 12 bases in the middle. Looked up from germline, CDR1 is GTSNPN and CDR2 is SVGIG (reference sequence). The variable domain in full, completed from reference TRBV30 and TRBJ2-1, reads SQTIHQWPATLVQPVGSPLSLECTVEGTSNPNLYWYRQAAGRGLQLLFYSVGIGQISSEVPQNLSASRPQDRQFILSSKKLLLSDSGFYLCAWSVIGASEQFFGPGTRLTVL.

The chain combines TRBV7-3 with TRBJ1-5, with a tentative D call TRBD1 (5 bases). V was clipped by 5 bases and J by 3 bases, with 8 bases between them. The length of the CDR3 is 13 residues. In germline, CDR1 is SGHTA, CDR2 FQGTGA. CDR3 sequence reads: CASSPDINQPQHF. The CDR3 nucleotides read TGTGCCAGCAGCCCGGACATCAATCAGCCCCAGCATTTT.

In its sample, this clone was seen many times. The V and J genes are TRBV21-1 and TRBJ1-1. TRBV21-1 is annotated as a pseudogene. The CDR3 length is 16 residues. The CDR3 bases are TGTGCCAGCGGCCCAGCGCTCCGGGCCTCGGGGGCCGAAGCTTTCTTT. It specifies CASGPALRASGAEAFF.

The chain couples TRBV4-2 to TRBJ2-3, with D tentatively TRBD2 (6 bases). Trimming took 0 bases from V and 4 from J, leaving 8 bases between them. CDR1 LGHNA and CDR2 YNFKEQ come from the germline V gene. This CDR3 spans 14 amino acids. The chain's CDR3 is CASSQEGGADTQYF. The CDR3 DNA follows: TGTGCCAGCAGCCAAGAGGGCGGGGCAGATACGCAGTATTTT.

A few counts support this clone. This rearrangement joins TRBV7-2 to TRBJ2-7, with D possibly matching TRBD1 (6 bases). Trimming took 1 base from V and 5 from J, leaving 15 bases between them. From germline, CDR1 is SGHTA and CDR2 FQGNSA. This CDR3 is built from 15 residues. The CDR3 DNA reads TGTGCCAGCAGCTTAGATCGCAGGGGTTTCAACGAGCAGTACTTC. Translating it yields CASSLDRRGFNEQYF.

The chain links TRBV27 to TRBJ2-7; D is possibly TRBD1 (6 bases). CDR3 size: 13 residues. Trimming stripped 3 bases from V and 2 bases from J, with 8 bases between. In germline, CDR1 is MNHEY, CDR2 SMNVEV (reference sequence). CDR3 sequence reads: CASSLGDTYEQYF. CDR3 sequence (DNA): TGTGCCAGCAGTTTGGGGGACACCTACGAGCAGTACTTC.

This chain links TRBV30 with TRBJ2-7; 7 positions agree with TRBD1. Looked up from germline, CDR1 is GTSNPN and CDR2 is SVGIG (reference sequence). The CDR3 runs 15 residues. J gave up 2 bases and V 0 bases, and 7 bases lay outside the gene matches. The CDR3 loop is CAWSVIQGPTYEQYF. In nucleotides, the CDR3 is TGTGCCTGGAGTGTTATACAGGGGCCAACCTACGAGCAGTACTTC.

The V and J genes are TRBV5-1 and TRBJ2-7; 7 nucleotides match TRBD1. This CDR3 comprises 15 residues. With 0 bases clipped from V and 3 bases from J, the junction kept 6 bases outside the gene matches. Germline CDR1 reads SGHRS; CDR2 reads YFSETQ. CDR3 sequence: CASSLEGAANYEQYF. CDR3 DNA sequence: TGCGCCAGCAGCTTGGAGGGGGCCGCCAACTACGAGCAGTACTTC.

This clone was detected only a few times. The DNA is omitted, as the CDR3 cannot be located on it reliably, and the CDR3 follows TCRdb's listing. The gene calls are TRBV7-2 and TRBJ2-1; the D call in the table, TRBD2, was not verified against the DNA. The CDR3 region is 14 residues in length, termini included. Germline V gene data show CDR1 as SGHTA and CDR2 as FQGNSA. This chain's CDR3 is CASSFGAGWNEQFF.

This chain uses TRBV2 with TRBJ2-1; TRBD1 agrees at 8 bases. Per germline, CDR1 SNHLY and CDR2 FYNNEI. The CDR3 contains 16 residues. Losses at the gene ends were 6 bases for V and 6 bases for J; bases not matched to a gene: 13. CDR3 nucleotide sequence: TGTGCCAGCAGGGAAACCGGGACAGGTCTGTTCAATGAGCAGTTCTTC. Amino acids: CASRETGTGLFNEQFF.